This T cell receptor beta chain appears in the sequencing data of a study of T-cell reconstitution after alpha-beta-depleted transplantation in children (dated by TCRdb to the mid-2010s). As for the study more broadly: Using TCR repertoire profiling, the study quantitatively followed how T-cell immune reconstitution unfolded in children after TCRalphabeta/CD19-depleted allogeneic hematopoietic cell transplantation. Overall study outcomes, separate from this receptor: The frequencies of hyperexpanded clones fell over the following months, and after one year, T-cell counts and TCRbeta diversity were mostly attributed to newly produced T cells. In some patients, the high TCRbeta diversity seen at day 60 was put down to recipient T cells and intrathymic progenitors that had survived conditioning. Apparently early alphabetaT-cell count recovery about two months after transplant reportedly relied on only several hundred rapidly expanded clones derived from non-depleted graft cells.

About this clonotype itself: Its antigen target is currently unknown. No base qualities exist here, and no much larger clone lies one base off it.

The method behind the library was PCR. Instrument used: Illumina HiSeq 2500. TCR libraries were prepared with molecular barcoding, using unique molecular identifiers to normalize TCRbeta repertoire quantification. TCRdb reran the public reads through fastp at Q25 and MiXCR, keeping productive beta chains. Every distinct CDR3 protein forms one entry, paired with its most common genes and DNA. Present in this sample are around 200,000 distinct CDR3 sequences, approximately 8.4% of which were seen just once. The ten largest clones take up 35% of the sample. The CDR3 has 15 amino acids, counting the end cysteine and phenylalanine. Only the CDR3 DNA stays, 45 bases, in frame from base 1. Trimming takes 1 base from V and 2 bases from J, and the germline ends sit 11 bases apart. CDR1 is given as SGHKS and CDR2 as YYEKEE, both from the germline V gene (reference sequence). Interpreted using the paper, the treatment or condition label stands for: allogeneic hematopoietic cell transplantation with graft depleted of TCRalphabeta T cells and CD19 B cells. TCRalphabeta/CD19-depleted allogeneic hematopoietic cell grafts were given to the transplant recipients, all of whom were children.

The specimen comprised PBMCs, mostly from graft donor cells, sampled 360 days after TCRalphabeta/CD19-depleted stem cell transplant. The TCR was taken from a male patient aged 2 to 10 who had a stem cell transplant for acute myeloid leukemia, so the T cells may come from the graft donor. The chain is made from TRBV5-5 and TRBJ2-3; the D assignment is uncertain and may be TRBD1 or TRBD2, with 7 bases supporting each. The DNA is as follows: TGTGCCAGCAGCTTGCAGGGGGGGGACACAGATACGCAGTATTTT. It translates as CASSLQGGDTDTQYF.